The 14 T cell receptor beta chains reported below all come from one sample, sequenced in a study of monozygotic twins with inflammatory bowel disease. TCRdb derives one entry per CDR3 protein from the 5' RACE reads, leaving out DNA. The sample includes 330,000 or so distinct CDR3 sequences. The sample was blood. Receptor source: a human donor with ulcerative colitis or Crohn's disease, or a healthy co-twin of an affected twin (not recorded which).

The V gene is TRBV12-3 or TRBV12-4, the J gene TRBJ1-1; checking the TCRdb D call of TRBD1 is not possible without DNA. The CDR3 extends over 14 amino acids. The CDR3 spells CASSLGVVNPEAFF.

The genes are TRBV29-1 and TRBJ2-7. Germline loops: CDR1 SQVTM, CDR2 ANQGSEA. The CDR3 runs 14 residues. The CDR3 reads CSVVLSLAKGAQYF.

The rearrangement joins TRBV29-1 to TRBJ2-6; with no DNA, the TCRdb D assignment of TRBD1 cannot be verified. The germline CDR1 and CDR2 sequences are SQVTM and ANQGSEA. This CDR3 has 15 amino acids. CDR3 sequence: CSVGSTDSGANVLTF.

V is TRBV7-8 and J is TRBJ2-3; as DNA is missing, the TRBD2 call by TCRdb cannot be tested. The CDR3 runs to 16 residues. Germline-derived CDR1 and CDR2 are SGHVS and FQNEAQ. CDR3 residues: CASSSYRASGTDTQYF.

The rearrangement links TRBV7-2 to TRBJ2-1; the D gene TCRdb calls, TRBD1, cannot be checked with no DNA. This CDR3 has 13 amino acids. The germline CDR1 and CDR2 sequences are SGHTA and FQGNSA. The CDR3 sequence is CASSYGVTGEQFF. Full variable domain (missing parts from reference TRBV7-2 and TRBJ2-1): GAGVSQSPSNKVTEKGKDVELRCDPISGHTALYWYRQSLGQGLEFLIYFQGNSAPDKSGLPSDRFSAERTGGSVSTLTIQRTQQEDSAVYLCASSYGVTGEQFFGPGTRLTVL.

The chain recombines TRBV12-3 or TRBV12-4 with TRBJ2-6; no DNA is available, so the TRBD1 call from TCRdb remains unchecked. CDR3 length: 15 amino acids. CDR3 sequence: CASTWGQGGANVLTF.

V usage is TRBV7-2 and J usage is TRBJ2-3; TCRdb lists TRBD2, though no DNA is available to test this call. This CDR3 is built from 16 residues. Germline V gives CDR1 SGHTA, CDR2 FQGNSA. The CDR3 is CASSLAPGGGTDTQYF.

This rearrangement joins TRBV29-1 to TRBJ1-1; TCRdb names TRBD1, which stays unverified in the absence of DNA. Germline V lookup: CDR1 SQVTM, CDR2 ANQGSEA. CDR3 length equals 13 residues. This CDR3 is CSVNRGGNTEAFF.

The chain carries TRBV5-1 and TRBJ2-4; the D call of TRBD1 rests on TCRdb alone, since no DNA is present to check it. CDR1 and CDR2 from the germline V gene are SGHRS and YFSETQ. CDR3 length: 14 amino acids. The CDR3 region is CASSMGGDKNIQYF.

The chain uses TRBV4-1 and TRBJ2-2; TCRdb designates TRBD2, a call that cannot be tested without DNA. There are 17 residues in the CDR3. Germline V gene sequence: CDR1 MGHRA, CDR2 YSYEKL. CDR3 residues: CASSQEGTPLNTGELFF.

The CDR3 region is CASSQEGKIRADGYTF. This chain joins TRBV3-1 and TRBJ1-2; TCRdb's D call of TRBD1 is untestable without DNA. CDR1 LGHDT and CDR2 YNNKEL come from the germline V gene (reference sequence). This CDR3 comprises 16 residues. Variable domain in full (rest from reference TRBV3-1 and TRBJ1-2): DTAVSQTPKYLVTQMGNDKSIKCEQNLGHDTMYWYKQDSKKFLKIMFSYNNKELIINETVPNRFSPKSPDKAHLNLHINSLELGDSAVYFCASSQEGKIRADGYTFGSGTRLTVV.

V and J are TRBV12-3 or TRBV12-4 and TRBJ1-2; TCRdb names TRBD1, which stays unverified in the absence of DNA. CDR3 length: 15 residues. The CDR3: CASRLRTTGDYGYTF.

J is TRBJ1-5 and V is TRBV5-1. This CDR3 contains 14 residues. Germline loops: CDR1 SGHRS, CDR2 YFSETQ. CDR3 region: CASSQDGSNQPQHF.

The rearrangement uses TRBV29-1 and TRBJ1-2. This CDR3 spans 13 amino acids. CDR1 and CDR2 (germline): SQVTM, ANQGSEA. CDR3 residues: CSVLKDQTYGYTF.